The rows below give T cell receptor beta chains drawn from one sample of a study of a mutant IDH1 vaccine in newly diagnosed glioma. These receptors lack a known antigen. Here immunoSEQ multiplex PCR was the method, and the copy in TCRdb shows in-frame clones only, minus some. The table shows approximately 60,000 clones, with approximately 82% occurring only once. Sequences were derived from PBMCs, sampled from a glioma patient whose treatment included an IDH1 peptide vaccine. The receptors were gathered from a woman between 18 and 29 years old with glioma. Some clones in this sample may be carry-over from other donors' samples. The CDR3 runs from the conserved cysteine through the conserved F or W. Each record gives: J gene, D gene, V gene, clone size, CDR3 DNA, CDR3 protein. D genes are given only for firm matches. Clone size appears in some rows only: once, few, many, or a class for an expanded clone.

j_gene: TRBJ2-7; d_gene: TRBD1; v_gene: TRBV4-1; abundance: NA; CDR3nt: TGCGCCAGCAGCCAGACCGGACAGGGTCTCTACGAGCAGTACTTC; CDR3aa: CASSQTGQGLYEQYF
j_gene: TRBJ1-4; d_gene: TRBD1; v_gene: TRBV30; abundance: NA; CDR3nt: TGTGCCTGGGAGACAGGGGGAAGGGAAAAACTGTTTTTT; CDR3aa: CAWETGGREKLFF
j_gene: TRBJ2-7; d_gene: NA; v_gene: TRBV5-1; abundance: NA; CDR3nt: TGCGCCAGCAGCTTGGTACTAGGTACCTACGAGCAGTACTTC; CDR3aa: CASSLVLGTYEQYF
j_gene: TRBJ1-3; d_gene: NA; v_gene: TRBV30; abundance: NA; CDR3nt: TGTGCCTGGGTCCGGGACGCTTTCTCTGGAAACACCATATATTTT; CDR3aa: CAWVRDAFSGNTIYF
j_gene: TRBJ1-5; d_gene: NA; v_gene: TRBV5-6; abundance: NA; CDR3nt: TGTGCCAGCAGCCCCCGAGGGGCCAATCAGCCCCAGCATTTT; CDR3aa: CASSPRGANQPQHF
j_gene: TRBJ2-3; d_gene: TRBD2; v_gene: TRBV14; abundance: NA; CDR3nt: TGTGCCAGCAGACCCTCCCCTAGCGGGGGGACGCGCACAGATACGCAGTATTTT; CDR3aa: CASRPSPSGGTRTDTQYF
j_gene: TRBJ1-4; d_gene: NA; v_gene: TRBV11-2; abundance: NA; CDR3nt: TGTGCCAGCAGCAGGGATTCTGCAACTAATGAAAAACTGTTTTTT; CDR3aa: CASSRDSATNEKLFF
j_gene: TRBJ1-1; d_gene: NA; v_gene: TRBV6-5; abundance: once; CDR3nt: TGTGCCAGCGGTTACGGGGTGGAGCGGAATACTGAAGCTTTCTTT; CDR3aa: CASGYGVERNTEAFF
j_gene: TRBJ2-2; d_gene: TRBD1; v_gene: TRBV7-7; abundance: NA; CDR3nt: TGTGCTAGCAGATCCGGGACAGGGGTCACCGGGGAGCTGTTTTTT; CDR3aa: CASRSGTGVTGELFF
j_gene: TRBJ2-6; d_gene: NA; v_gene: TRBV6-1; abundance: NA; CDR3nt: TGTGCCAGCAGTCCAAGCGCAGGTGGGGCCAACGTCCTGACTTTC; CDR3aa: CASSPSAGGANVLTF